A single sample gave rise to the 3 T cell receptor beta chains below, sequenced in a study of T cell responses to AZD1222 COVID-19 vaccine. TCRdb's table, derived via immunoSEQ multiplex PCR, lists solely in-frame clones and lacks some. Among around 260,000 clones, approximately 95% were seen once, and the ten largest hold less than 0.6%. The sequencing here drew on peripheral blood, taken on day 0 of AZD1222 vaccination. These receptors all come from an adult in good health.

The V call is TRBV5-4, the J call TRBJ2-1, with D possibly TRBD1 on 6 matching bases. The CDR3 is 15 residues long. With 4 bases removed from V and 9 bases from J, the gap between germline ends came to 20 bases. Germline V gene data show CDR1 as SGHNT and CDR2 as YYREEE (reference sequence). CDR3 amino acids: CASSALTGQGGEQFF. As DNA, the CDR3 is TGTGCCAGCAGCGCCCTGACAGGCCAAGGGGGTGAGCAGTTCTTC.

V gene TRBV3-1 (or the pseudogene TRBV3-2) combines with J gene TRBJ2-1, with a tentative D call TRBD2 (7 bases). CDR1 is LGHDT and CDR2 is YNNKEL in the germline V gene (reference sequence). The CDR3 loop spans 19 amino acids. Deletions cut 0 bases from V and 1 base from J, with 19 bases between. The CDR3 region has the DNA TGTGCCAGCAGCCAAGAAGGGGGAGGGGACCCCTTTTCCTACAATGAGCAGTTCTTC. It translates to CASSQEGGGDPFSYNEQFF.

V and J are TRBV19 and TRBJ2-1, with 9 bases matching TRBD2. CDR3 length: 15 residues. In germline, CDR1 is LNHDA, CDR2 SQIVND (reference sequence). J gave up 5 bases and V 3 bases, and 5 bases lay outside the gene matches. The CDR3 DNA follows: TGTGCCAGTAGTATGGTTCTAGCGGGGAACAATGAGCAGTTCTTC. Translated: CASSMVLAGNNEQFF.